This entry lists 17 T cell receptor beta chains sequenced from one sample in a study of OX40 agonist ivuxolimab in advanced cancers. Measured with immunoSEQ multiplex PCR; TCRdb has only the in-frame clones, and not every one. Here the sample spans around 53,000 clones, around 85% being singletons. Sample: CD4+ or CD8+ T cells sorted from blood, taken in a trial of the OX40 agonist ivuxolimab. The receptors were sampled from an adult with an advanced solid tumor such as melanoma, head and neck, liver or kidney cancer.

The chain uses TRBV5-4 and TRBJ1-1; TRBD1 aligns across 8 bases. After removal of 4 bases from V and 3 bases from J, the junction contained 2 bases not matched to a gene. This CDR3 is built from 13 residues. Germline V gives CDR1 SGHNT, CDR2 YYREEE (reference sequence). In DNA form, the CDR3 reads TGTGCCAGCAGCACGGGACAGGACACTGAAGCTTTCTTT. Translated, it gives CASSTGQDTEAFF.

V gene TRBV9 combines with J gene TRBJ2-3, with 12 bases fitting TRBD2. This CDR3 contains 21 residues. V lost 4 bases, J lost 3 bases, and 21 bases stayed unmatched. Per germline, CDR1 SGDLS and CDR2 YYNGEE. The CDR3: CASSPPPSGLAGGDTTDTQYF. CDR3 in DNA: TGTGCCAGCAGCCCTCCGCCCAGCGGGCTAGCGGGGGGGGATACGACAGATACGCAGTATTTT.

The gene calls are TRBV7-6 and TRBJ2-7; D remains ambiguous. Germline lookup yields CDR1 SGHVS and CDR2 FNYEAQ. V lost 5 bases to trimming and J lost 7 bases, with 18 bases between them. The CDR3 totals 14 residues. In DNA form, the CDR3 reads TGTGCCAGCAGCCCATTGGTGGGGTTGGGTGAGCAGTACTTC. This codes for CASSPLVGLGEQYF.

The CDR3 nucleotides read TGTGCCAGCAGTTTTTACGGGGACTACGAGCAGTACTTC. It yields the protein CASSFYGDYEQYF. The gene calls are TRBV28 and TRBJ2-7; possible D gene TRBD2, 5 bases. This CDR3 is 13 amino acids long. From germline, CDR1 is MDHEN and CDR2 SYDVKM. V lost 3 bases to trimming and J lost 3 bases, with 9 bases between them.

The chain combines TRBV9 with TRBJ1-3; the match to TRBD1 covers 7 bases. The CDR3 sequence is 16 residues long. Germline V CDR1 and CDR2: SGDLS, YYNGEE. V shed 0 bases, J shed 4 bases, and the junction held 7 bases outside the gene matches. The CDR3 region is CASSVADRVSGNTIYF. As DNA, the CDR3 is TGTGCCAGCAGCGTAGCCGACAGGGTGTCAGGAAACACCATATATTTT. The variable domain in full, completed from reference TRBV9 and TRBJ1-3, reads DSGVTQTPKHLITATGQRVTLRCSPRSGDLSVYWYQQSLDQGLQFLIQYYNGEERAKGNILERFSAQQFPDLHSELNLSSLELGDSALYFCASSVADRVSGNTIYFGEGSWLTVV.

The V gene is TRBV6-5, the J gene TRBJ1-2; no firm D call. Trimming cost V 2 bases and J 13 bases, with 14 bases left between them. Germline lookup yields CDR1 MNHEY and CDR2 SVGAGI. The CDR3 loop spans 12 amino acids. Here the CDR3 DNA reads TGTGCCAGCAGTTACCTATCCCGGGCGCTCACCTTC. Translated, it gives CASSYLSRALTF.

The chain combines TRBV19 with TRBJ2-5; 10 nucleotides align to TRBD1. With the DNA end fitting TRBJ2-7 better, the J assignment may be wrong. This CDR3 has 15 amino acids. From germline, CDR1 is LNHDA and CDR2 SQIVND (reference sequence). The CDR3 region has the DNA TGTGCCAGTAGCTTGGTGGGGACAGGGGCCTACGAGCAGTACTTC. This gives the protein CASSLVGTGAYEQYF.

The chain recombines TRBV27 with TRBJ1-1; weak D call: TRBD1 (6 bases). The CDR3 contains 15 residues. Germline V gene sequence: CDR1 MNHEY, CDR2 SMNVEV (reference sequence). V lost 7 bases and J 5 bases, leaving 20 bases between the germline ends. CDR3 DNA: TGTGCCAGCACCCCGGGCCGGGGGCGAAATACTGAAGCTTTCTTT. This translates into CASTPGRGRNTEAFF.

This sequence joins TRBV6-9 and TRBJ1-6; no clear D. Trimming took 6 bases from V and 5 from J, leaving 11 bases between them. CDR3 size: 14 residues. Per the germline V gene, CDR1 is MNHGY and CDR2 is SVAAGI. CDR3 loop: CASSPEVHNSPLHF. CDR3 nucleotide sequence: TGTGCCAGCAGCCCAGAGGTTCATAATTCACCCCTCCACTTT.

The rearrangement uses TRBV5-1 and TRBJ1-5, with unresolved D. CDR3 size: 15 residues. The germline gives CDR1 SGHRS, CDR2 YFSETQ. V was cut by 1 base and J by 2 bases, with 10 bases left in between. CDR3 region: CASSLRVWGNQPQHF. DNA of the CDR3: TGCGCCAGCAGCTTGAGAGTCTGGGGCAATCAGCCCCAGCATTTT.

The rearrangement joins TRBV6-5 to TRBJ1-2; 7 positions match TRBD1. V gave up 2 bases and J gave up 9 bases; unmatched junction bases: 3. The CDR3 extends over 12 amino acids. The germline V gene encodes CDR1 MNHEY and CDR2 SVGAGI. CDR3 sequence: CASSYLQGSYTF. Written as DNA, the CDR3 is TGTGCCAGCAGTTACCTACAGGGGAGCTACACCTTC.

The chain combines TRBV29-1 with TRBJ2-7; D assignment may be TRBD1 or TRBD2 (5 bases each). The CDR3 is 15 residues long. Trimming took 6 bases from V and 0 from J, leaving 18 bases between them. Germline V gives CDR1 SQVTM, CDR2 ANQGSEA. CDR3 region: CSVGAAWAGSYEQYF. In nucleotides, the CDR3 is TGCAGCGTCGGGGCCGCCTGGGCCGGCTCCTACGAGCAGTACTTC.

This clone has a single count. The chain uses TRBV6-6 and TRBJ1-1; D may be TRBD1 (6 bases). CDR1 is MNHNY, CDR2 SVGAGI, per germline (reference sequence). The CDR3 has 13 amino acids. Trimming removed 6 bases at V and 10 bases at J, with 18 bases between. The CDR3 nucleotides are TGTGCCAGCAGCTTTACCAGGGGCGAGTCAGCTTTCTTT. This translates into CASSFTRGESAFF.

V is TRBV28 and J is TRBJ1-4, with TRBD1 as a possible D gene (5 bases). The CDR3 runs to 16 residues. From germline, CDR1 is MDHEN and CDR2 SYDVKM. V dropped 6 bases and J dropped 10 bases, with 24 bases sitting between them. CDR3 nucleotides: TGTGCCAGCAGAAGGACAAGGATGGACCGGGCAGGAAAACTGTTTTTT. Translated: CASRRTRMDRAGKLFF.

V gene TRBV14 combines with J gene TRBJ2-5, with D possibly being TRBD1 or TRBD2 (5 bases each). CDR1 and CDR2 (germline): SGHDN, FVKESK. V was pared by 3 bases and J by 2 bases, with 10 bases between. CDR3 length: 14 residues. CDR3 in amino acids: CASSQGWGQETQYF. In nucleotides, the CDR3 is TGTGCCAGCAGCCAGGGCTGGGGGCAAGAGACCCAGTACTTC.

This sequence joins TRBV7-2 and TRBJ2-1; 9 bases are shared with TRBD2. Per the germline V gene, CDR1 is SGHTA and CDR2 is FQGNSA. This CDR3 comprises 18 residues. Germline trimming cut 1 base from V and 6 bases from J; bases unmatched to any gene: 13. The DNA for the CDR3 is TGTGCCAGCAGCTTAGGAGGCCTAAGGCGGGGGGGGAGCAATGAGCAGTTCTTC. It codes for CASSLGGLRRGGSNEQFF.

V gene TRBV4-1 combines with J gene TRBJ2-1; TRBD2 matches 10 bases. Trimming took 8 bases from V and 10 from J; bases not matched to a gene: 17. The CDR3 sequence is 16 residues long. The germline V gene has CDR1 MGHRA and CDR2 YSYEKL. CDR3: CASRPRLAGVSGEQFF. The CDR3 nucleotides are TGCGCCAGCCGACCCCGGCTAGCGGGGGTTTCAGGGGAGCAGTTCTTC.